This T cell receptor (beta chain) was sequenced for a study of glioma-infiltrating T cells after dendritic cell vaccination. Germline V gene data show CDR1 as SGHVS and CDR2 as FQNEAQ. CDR3 size: 16 residues. V gave up 5 bases and J gave up 10 bases; unmatched junction bases: 14. Clones were sequenced by immunoSEQ multiplex PCR, and TCRdb holds only the in-frame ones, with some missing. This repertoire shows about 46,000 clones, 70% to 90% found once; its top ten account for 5.3%. Study-wide results and caveats: Only a small number of patients had complete blood and tumor samples.

Notes on this clone: Its antigen is currently unknown.

The sample's time point: after dendritic cell vaccination, including at tumor progression/relapse. The receptor was isolated from a human donor with glioblastoma. This sample comprised blood, obtained after dendritic cell vaccination. The chain combines TRBV7-8 with TRBJ2-1; 10 nucleotides agree with TRBD2. CDR3 nucleotides: TGTGCCAGCAGCCCAGGACCTAGCGGGAGCCCGGGGGAGCAGTTCTTC. Amino acid sequence: CASSPGPSGSPGEQFF.